These 25 T cell receptor beta chains came from one sample sequenced in a study of OX40 agonist ivuxolimab in advanced cancers. The assay was immunoSEQ multiplex PCR, and TCRdb's table has in-frame clones only and misses some. The profile shows around 80,000 clones, roughly 90% of them singletons. The sequenced sample was CD4+ or CD8+ T cells sorted from blood, obtained in a trial of the OX40 agonist ivuxolimab. The receptors stem from an adult with an advanced solid tumor such as melanoma, head and neck, liver or kidney cancer.

The rearrangement links TRBV5-8 to TRBJ1-5, with D tentatively TRBD1 (6 bases). V lost 3 bases, J lost 0 bases, and 16 bases lay in between. Germline CDR1 SGHTS, CDR2 YDEGEE. The CDR3 is made up of 17 amino acids. Here the CDR3 reads CASSSSPDRFSNQPQHF. CDR3 sequence (DNA): TGTGCCAGCAGCTCCTCCCCCGACAGGTTTAGCAATCAGCCCCAGCATTTT.

This sequence joins TRBV20-1 and TRBJ2-7; 8 positions match TRBD2. Germline-derived CDR1 and CDR2 are DFQATT and SNEGSKA (reference sequence). The CDR3 spans 11 residues. This chain's CDR3 is CGGSGNYEQYF. The CDR3 nucleotides read TGCGGTGGTAGCGGGAACTACGAGCAGTACTTC.

The chain recombines TRBV10-1 with TRBJ2-3; TRBD2 aligns across 11 bases. The length of the CDR3 is 15 residues. Germline values: CDR1 WNHNN, CDR2 SYGVQD (reference sequence). J lost 5 bases, V lost 3 bases, and 4 bases had no gene match. The DNA of the CDR3 is TGCGCCAGCAGTGAACTAGCGGGAGTACGAGATACGCAGTATTTT. Protein product: CASSELAGVRDTQYF.

This chain links TRBV11-2 with TRBJ1-4, with 7 bases identical to TRBD1. This CDR3 spans 16 amino acids. Losses at the gene ends were 7 bases for V and 5 bases for J; bases not matched to a gene: 13. Germline loops: CDR1 SGHAT, CDR2 FQNNGV. CDR3 nucleotide sequence: TGTGCCAGCAAACAGCTGACAGGGAGGCCGAATGAAAAACTGTTTTTT. Encoded protein: CASKQLTGRPNEKLFF.

The chain employs TRBV7-2 and TRBJ1-2, with 8 positions matching TRBD1. V shed 4 bases, J shed 4 bases, and the junction held 14 bases outside the gene matches. The CDR3 runs to 17 residues. CDR1 is SGHTA and CDR2 is FQGNSA in the germline V gene. As DNA, the CDR3 is TGTGCCAGCAGCTCTAGCGACATTACAGGGGGAAGCTATGGCTACACCTTC. It is translated as CASSSSDITGGSYGYTF.

The genes are TRBV4-2 and TRBJ2-1, with TRBD2 matching over 7 bases. There are 16 residues in the CDR3. V lost 1 base to trimming and J lost 7 bases; unmatched junction nucleotides: 10. From germline, CDR1 is LGHNA and CDR2 YNFKEQ. CDR3 residues: CASSQVGGSGMNEQFF. For the CDR3, the DNA is TGTGCCAGCAGCCAAGTAGGCGGGAGCGGGATGAATGAGCAGTTCTTC.

CDR3 nucleotide sequence: TGTGCCAGCTCTTCACCACAGGGCTCTGGAAACACCATATATTTT. Translated, it gives CASSSPQGSGNTIYF. The rearrangement links TRBV18 to TRBJ1-3, with TRBD1 as a possible D gene (6 bases). Trimming took 6 bases from V and 0 from J, leaving 12 bases between them. Germline V gene data show CDR1 as KGHSH and CDR2 as LQKENI. The CDR3 contains 15 residues.

The chain recombines TRBV6-5 with TRBJ1-1; D is possibly TRBD1 (5 bases). Germline V gene sequence: CDR1 MNHEY, CDR2 SVGAGI. The V and J ends lost 4 bases and 4 bases respectively, with 10 bases between them. This CDR3 contains 13 residues. CDR3 protein: CASSLGLPTEAFF. The CDR3 DNA reads as TGTGCCAGCAGTTTGGGGCTACCCACTGAAGCTTTCTTT.

CDR3 nucleotide sequence: TGTGCCAGCACCTCAGGGGGGACAGGGGCAGATACGCAGTATTTT. Its protein product is CASTSGGTGADTQYF. This sequence joins TRBV6-1 and TRBJ2-3, with 10 bases aligning to TRBD1. Germline loops: CDR1 MNHNS, CDR2 SASEGT. The CDR3 has 15 residues. The V and J ends lost 7 bases and 4 bases, in that order; junction bases with no gene match: 8.

The J gene is TRBJ2-2, the V gene TRBV10-3; D gene ambiguous. The germline V and J ends were trimmed by 4 bases and 1 base, with 10 bases remaining between them. Germline assignment: CDR1 ENHRY and CDR2 SYGVKD. The CDR3 contains 15 residues. The CDR3 region has the DNA TGTGCCATCAGTGCAGGCCAACAGAACACCGGGGAGCTGTTTTTT. Amino acid sequence: CAISAGQQNTGELFF.

V gene TRBV2 combines with J gene TRBJ2-5, with 9 bases matching TRBD2. V gave up 4 bases and J gave up 5 bases; unmatched junction bases: 8. The CDR3 is 15 amino acids. Germline loops: CDR1 SNHLY, CDR2 FYNNEI. CDR3 loop: CASSGYSGSGETQYF. CDR3 nucleotide sequence: TGTGCCAGCAGTGGATATAGCGGGAGCGGGGAGACCCAGTACTTC.

V gene TRBV5-1 combines with J gene TRBJ2-3; TRBD1 or TRBD2 may be the D gene (5 bases each). V was pared by 0 bases and J by 2 bases, with 10 bases between. In germline, CDR1 is SGHRS, CDR2 YFSETQ. This CDR3 region has 15 residues. CDR3: CASSLAIGATDTQYF. CDR3 coding DNA: TGCGCCAGCAGCTTGGCCATCGGGGCCACAGATACGCAGTATTTT. The full variable domain, rest sourced from reference TRBV5-1 and TRBJ2-3, is KAGVTQTPRYLIKTRGQQVTLSCSPISGHRSVSWYQQTPGQGLQFLFEYFSETQRNKGNFPGRFSGRQFSNSRSEMNVSTLELGDSALYLCASSLAIGATDTQYFGPGTRLTVL.

The chain carries TRBV11-3 and TRBJ2-7; TRBD2 agrees at 15 bases. The CDR3 contains 17 residues. Germline V gives CDR1 SGHNT, CDR2 YENEEA. The V and J ends lost 4 bases and 2 bases, in that order; junction bases with no gene match: 6. CDR3 sequence reads: CASSSPWTSGRAYEQYF. The CDR3 DNA sequence: TGTGCCAGCAGCTCCCCCTGGACTAGCGGGAGGGCCTACGAGCAGTACTTC.

The V and J genes are TRBV5-4 and TRBJ2-7; TRBD1 matches at 7 bases. The junction had 9 bases not matched to a gene; V was cut back by 1 base and J by 5 bases. Per the germline V gene, CDR1 is SGHNT and CDR2 is YYREEE (reference sequence). The CDR3 loop spans 15 amino acids. The CDR3 bases are TGTGCCAGCAGCTTGCGTTCTCAGGGGGACCACGAGCAGTACTTC. It translates to CASSLRSQGDHEQYF.

This clone was observed a few times. V is TRBV28 and J is TRBJ1-1; D uncertain. The germline V gene encodes CDR1 MDHEN and CDR2 SYDVKM. The V end was cut by 6 bases, the J end by 1 base, with 6 bases between. CDR3 length equals 12 residues. CDR3 coding DNA: TGTGCCAGCAGGATAAAGAACACTGAAGCTTTCTTT. Amino acids: CASRIKNTEAFF.

This chain connects TRBV19 to TRBJ1-1; possible D gene TRBD1, 5 bases. Per germline, CDR1 LNHDA and CDR2 SQIVND (reference sequence). V was trimmed by 3 bases and J by 4 bases, leaving 9 bases between them. This CDR3 has 13 residues. The CDR3 sequence: CASSIGGGTEAFF. CDR3 DNA: TGTGCCAGTAGTATCGGGGGAGGCACTGAAGCTTTCTTT.

The chain employs TRBV5-1 and TRBJ2-2; 12 nucleotides align to TRBD2. Germline-derived CDR1 and CDR2 are SGHRS and YFSETQ. The CDR3 length is 16 residues. Trimming cost V 3 bases and J 1 base; bases outside gene matches: 1. CDR3 in DNA: TGCGCCAGCAGCTCGACTAGCGGGAGGAACACCGGGGAGCTGTTTTTT. Translated: CASSSTSGRNTGELFF. Drawing the rest from reference TRBV5-1 and TRBJ2-2, the complete variable domain is KAGVTQTPRYLIKTRGQQVTLSCSPISGHRSVSWYQQTPGQGLQFLFEYFSETQRNKGNFPGRFSGRQFSNSRSEMNVSTLELGDSALYLCASSSTSGRNTGELFFGEGSRLTVL.

The rearrangement uses TRBV5-4 and TRBJ2-5; 8 bases match TRBD2. V gave up 3 bases and J gave up 1 base; unmatched junction bases: 5. The V gene's germline CDR1 is SGHNT and CDR2 YYREEE (reference sequence). The CDR3 is made up of 15 amino acids. CDR3 DNA: TGTGCCAGCAGCTCGTCTAGCGGGCGCCAAGAGACCCAGTACTTC. It translates to CASSSSSGRQETQYF. Together with reference TRBV5-4 and TRBJ2-5, the CDR3 gives the full variable domain: ETGVTQSPTHLIKTRGQQVTLRCSSQSGHNTVSWYQQALGQGPQFIFQYYREEENGRGNFPPRFSGLQFPNYSSELNVNALELDDSALYLCASSSSSGRQETQYFGPGTRLLVL.

The V call is TRBV28, the J call TRBJ1-2; D remains ambiguous. V was pared by 7 bases and J by 6 bases, with 12 bases between. Germline V CDR1 and CDR2: MDHEN, SYDVKM. This CDR3 comprises 12 residues. The CDR3 loop reads CASKLPRHGYTF. Written as DNA, the CDR3 is TGTGCCAGCAAACTCCCCCGGCATGGCTACACCTTC.

This rearrangement joins TRBV6-1 to TRBJ2-7; possibly TRBD2 for D (7 bases). V dropped 2 bases and J dropped 2 bases, with 25 bases sitting between them. CDR1 is MNHNS, CDR2 SASEGT, per germline. CDR3 size: 19 residues. CDR3 coding DNA: TGTGCCAGCAGTGAATACGTGAGGGGGGGGTGGGACTCCCCCTACGAGCAGTACTTC. Its translation is CASSEYVRGGWDSPYEQYF.

The rearrangement uses TRBV5-5 and TRBJ2-7; a possible D gene is TRBD2 (5 bases). V shed 0 bases and J shed 2 bases, with 12 bases lying between them. The CDR3 contains 15 residues. CDR1 and CDR2 (germline): SGHKS, YYEKEE (reference sequence). Here the CDR3 reads CASSLGPGITYEQYF. CDR3 DNA sequence: TGTGCCAGCAGCTTGGGGCCCGGGATTACCTACGAGCAGTACTTC.

The V and J genes are TRBV4-2 and TRBJ2-3; D may be TRBD1 (5 bases). Germline-derived CDR1 and CDR2 are LGHNA and YNFKEQ. The CDR3 is 14 amino acids. Trimming shortened V by 4 bases and J by 0 bases, and 8 bases separated the two germline ends. CDR3 protein: CASSRGLSTDTQYF. CDR3 in DNA: TGTGCCAGCAGCCGGGGCCTAAGCACAGATACGCAGTATTTT.

The V gene is TRBV4-2, the J gene TRBJ2-7; TRBD1 might be the D (5 bases). V was trimmed by 0 bases and J by 6 bases, leaving 12 bases between them. The length of the CDR3 is 14 residues. The germline V gene has CDR1 LGHNA and CDR2 YNFKEQ. This CDR3 reads CASSQDRVRGEQYF. CDR3 nucleotides: TGTGCCAGCAGCCAAGACAGGGTACGTGGCGAGCAGTACTTC.

This clone was seen only a few times. V and J are TRBV11-2 and TRBJ1-1; D is unclear. The V gene lost 0 bases and the J gene lost 1 base, with 12 bases spanning the gap. The CDR3 runs 16 residues. Per germline, CDR1 SGHAT and CDR2 FQNNGV. The chain's CDR3 is CASSLEFGRKNTEAFF. In nucleotides, the CDR3 is TGTGCCAGCAGCTTAGAGTTCGGAAGGAAGAACACTGAAGCTTTCTTT.

This chain uses TRBV25-1 with TRBJ1-2, with 9 bases matching TRBD1. CDR1 is MGHDK and CDR2 is SYGVNS in the germline V gene. J gave up 5 bases and V 6 bases, and 7 bases lay outside the gene matches. The CDR3 is 14 amino acids. CDR3: CASSGGQGLYGYTF. CDR3 DNA sequence: TGTGCCAGCAGCGGGGGACAGGGCTTATATGGCTACACCTTC.